The sample holds a few counts of the clone carrying this TCR beta chain. V shed 3 bases and J 3 bases; nucleotides not matched to a gene: 14. This CDR3 region has 17 residues. Germline V gene data show CDR1 as MNHEY and CDR2 as SMNVEV (reference sequence). The data originate from a study of identical twins. TCRdb analysed the 5' RACE reads with MiXCR anew, one entry per CDR3 protein. The table lists 700,000 or so distinct CDR3 sequences, 8.5% to 9.5% of them singletons. These data also featured in a second study, about yellow fever vaccine responses in identical twins.

This clonotype was sampled from a woman in her late teens or twenties in good health. The chain carries TRBV27 and TRBJ2-7, with 7 bases lining up with TRBD2. The sample comprised PBMCs. CDR3 coding DNA: TGTGCCAGCAGTTTCAAGGCTAGCGGACTTAGCTTCTACGAGCAGTACTTC. This gives the protein CASSFKASGLSFYEQYF.